This T cell receptor beta chain comes out of a study of regulatory T cells in long-lasting Graves disease. Overall study results and limits: Persistent patients shared 2,700 or so public clonotypes among themselves. Newly diagnosed patients shared fewer, at under 1,000.

In regard to this clonotype: What it binds is not known.

Germline CDR1 is DFQATT and CDR2 is SNEGSKA (reference sequence). Trimming took 7 bases from V and 4 from J, leaving 10 bases between them. The CDR3 covers 11 residues. For TCR beta, libraries came from iRepertoire HTBI primers and Arm-PCR of CDR3 regions. TCRdb itself ran the multiplex PCR reads through MiXCR, one entry per CDR3 protein. Of about 440,000 distinct CDR3 sequences listed, roughly 15% are singletons. Time point noted: newly diagnosed GD, antithyroid drugs for less than 3 months. Construction of the TCR library relied on RNA isolated from PBMCs. These data are also associated with another study on T cells in Graves' hyperthyroidism and ophthalmopathy. From that second work: Not enrolled were patients with uncontrolled infection, other autoimmune disease, pregnancy or lactation. Blood held most thyroid clonotypes expanded above 0.001 frequency. The model predicted ophthalmopathy a median around seven months before onset.

The sample here was peripheral blood mononuclear cells (PBMCs), taken at new diagnosis, from a patient treated with antithyroid drugs. This receptor was taken from a woman in her twenties or thirties with Graves disease. This rearrangement joins TRBV20-1 to TRBJ2-5; D remains unclear. The DNA for the CDR3 is TGCAGTGGGTGTGTGTTAGAGACCCAGTACTTC. Translation gives CSGCVLETQYF.